Presented here are 31 T cell receptor beta chains from one specimen sequenced in a study of blood T cells in healthy people across ages. Alongside a J-beta primer mix, a sample-barcoded 5' primer served in a second PCR lasting about 7 to 11 cycles. Each CDR3 protein is one row after TCRdb ran MiXCR on the 5' RACE reads. The sample has 1.4 million or so distinct CDR3 sequences, roughly 43% seen once. Sequenced material: blood. The receptor set was obtained from a woman aged 18-30 years in good health.

There are a few counts of this clonotype. The chain couples TRBV20-1 to TRBJ2-5; D possibly uses TRBD1 or TRBD2 (6 bases each). V lost 6 bases, J lost 0 bases, and 14 bases lay in between. CDR3 length: 14 residues. CDR1 and CDR2 from the germline V gene are DFQATT and SNEGSKA (reference sequence). The CDR3 nucleotides are TGCAGTGCGGGGGCGGGGAAGTACCAAGAGACCCAGTACTTC. Translated: CSAGAGKYQETQYF.

The chain joins TRBV20-1 to TRBJ2-7; D is unclear. V lost 3 bases and J 3 bases, leaving 15 bases between the germline ends. Per germline, CDR1 DFQATT and CDR2 SNEGSKA (reference sequence). The CDR3 is 14 residues long. The CDR3 reads CSASSPVPNYEQYF. Written as DNA, the CDR3 is TGCAGTGCTAGCTCCCCGGTACCAAACTACGAGCAGTACTTC.

This clonotype was seen more than once but under ten times. The CDR3: CASSQAGTSHEQFF. In DNA, the CDR3 is TGTGCCAGCAGCCAAGCAGGGACTAGCCATGAGCAGTTCTTC. This chain joins TRBV4-2 and TRBJ2-1; 9 positions match TRBD2. The V gene end was trimmed by 1 base and the J gene end by 8 bases; junction bases not matched to a gene: 3. Per germline, CDR1 LGHNA and CDR2 YNFKEQ. The CDR3 runs to 14 residues.

A few counts support this clonotype. The chain has TRBV15 and TRBJ2-5, with D tentatively TRBD2 (5 bases). V lost 6 bases and J 3 bases, leaving 17 bases between the germline ends. CDR3 length: 15 amino acids. The germline V gene encodes CDR1 LNHNV and CDR2 YYDKDF (reference sequence). The chain's CDR3 is CATSSFGGGEETQYF. The DNA for the CDR3 is TGTGCCACCAGTAGCTTCGGAGGTGGCGAAGAGACCCAGTACTTC.

There are a few counts of this clonotype. One end of the junction does not line up with germline, which may come from a read error. The chain recombines TRBV28 with TRBJ1-2; 8 positions agree with TRBD1. The germline gives CDR1 MDHEN, CDR2 SYDVKM. This CDR3 contains 16 residues. The CDR3 coding sequence is TGTGCCAGCAGTTTTGTCACAGGGGGGAGGGGCTATGGTTACACCTTC. It codes for CASSFVTGGRGYGYTF.

V is TRBV20-1 and J is TRBJ1-1; 7 bases are shared with TRBD1. The CDR3 runs to 13 residues. The ends lost 5 bases at V and 5 bases at J; junction bases unmatched: 8. Germline V gene sequence: CDR1 DFQATT, CDR2 SNEGSKA (reference sequence). The CDR3 loop is CSAVRQGLTEAFF. The CDR3 DNA follows: TGCAGTGCTGTAAGACAGGGTTTGACTGAAGCTTTCTTT.

This clonotype has only one observation. The chain couples TRBV6-2 or TRBV6-3 to TRBJ2-1; possible D gene TRBD2, 6 bases. In germline, CDR1 is MNHEY, CDR2 SVGEGT. This CDR3 contains 15 residues. The ends were cut back, 5 bases at V and 7 bases at J, with 18 bases in the middle. CDR3 coding DNA: TGTGCCAGCAGTACTAGCAGTACAAGGGGAAATGAGCAGTTCTTC. Its protein is CASSTSSTRGNEQFF.

The V call is TRBV12-3 or TRBV12-4, the J call TRBJ2-7, with a weak D call TRBD2 (5 bases). This CDR3 has 14 amino acids. V lost 4 bases and J 0 bases, leaving 10 bases between the germline ends. CDR3 in DNA: TGTGCCAGCAGTTCTGGGAGCGTCTCCTACGAGCAGTACTTC. Its protein product is CASSSGSVSYEQYF.

The chain carries TRBV7-9 and TRBJ2-7; 7 positions match TRBD1. Judging by the DNA end, TRBJ2-5 fits better; the J call may be wrong. The CDR3 consists of 16 residues. Germline V CDR1 and CDR2: SEHNR, FQNEAQ (reference sequence). CDR3 amino acids: CASSLVRDSPQETQYF. CDR3 in DNA: TGTGCCAGCAGCTTAGTTCGGGACAGCCCACAAGAGACCCAGTACTTC.

This chain links TRBV7-2 with TRBJ1-5; 9 nucleotides line up with TRBD1. The CDR3 runs to 15 residues. V trimming: 5 bases; J trimming: 6 bases; junction bases outside the gene matches: 8. Looked up from germline, CDR1 is SGHTA and CDR2 is FQGNSA. The CDR3 sequence: CASSLGQGGGQPQHF. Written as DNA, the CDR3 is TGTGCCAGCAGCCTGGGACAGGGTGGTGGTCAGCCCCAGCATTTT. The full variable domain, rest sourced from reference TRBV7-2 and TRBJ1-5, is GAGVSQSPSNKVTEKGKDVELRCDPISGHTALYWYRQSLGQGLEFLIYFQGNSAPDKSGLPSDRFSAERTGGSVSTLTIQRTQQEDSAVYLCASSLGQGGGQPQHFGDGTRLSIL.

This clonotype was observed once. The chain recombines TRBV20-1 with TRBJ1-1; TRBD1 matches at 7 bases. Germline V gives CDR1 DFQATT, CDR2 SNEGSKA (reference sequence). V trimming: 6 bases; J trimming: 5 bases; junction bases outside the gene matches: 9. The CDR3 has 13 residues. In DNA, the CDR3 is TGCAGTGCGCCGCAGGGGGGGGGAACTGAAGCTTTCTTT. It codes for CSAPQGGGTEAFF.

Only a few counts were recorded for this clonotype. The chain uses TRBV11-2 and TRBJ1-2; D is unclear. Germline-derived CDR1 and CDR2 are SGHAT and FQNNGV. V dropped 4 bases and J dropped 2 bases, with 14 bases sitting between them. CDR3 size: 15 residues. The CDR3 reads CASSSLPGSNYGYTF. The DNA for the CDR3 is TGTGCCAGCAGCTCCCTCCCAGGCAGCAACTATGGCTACACCTTC.

The gene calls are TRBV2 and TRBJ1-2, with TRBD1 as a possible D gene (6 bases). The CDR3 has 14 amino acids. The V and J ends lost 2 bases and 4 bases respectively, with 11 bases between them. Looked up from germline, CDR1 is SNHLY and CDR2 is FYNNEI. CDR3 sequence (DNA): TGTGCCAGCAGTGAACAGGGGCCGGGCTATGGCTACACCTTC. Amino acid sequence: CASSEQGPGYGYTF.

The chain combines TRBV20-1 with TRBJ2-3; 12 bases are a match to TRBD1. The CDR3 consists of 18 residues. Germline V gives CDR1 DFQATT, CDR2 SNEGSKA (reference sequence). J was trimmed by 1 base and V by 5 bases; bases with no gene match: 13. CDR3 sequence reads: CSASSNRDRGRRTDTQYF. CDR3 nucleotide sequence: TGCAGTGCTTCCTCAAACCGGGACAGGGGGCGTCGCACAGATACGCAGTATTTT.

V gene TRBV29-1 combines with J gene TRBJ2-1, with D possibly being TRBD2 (5 bases). The V and J ends lost 0 bases and 2 bases respectively, with 11 bases between them. This CDR3 contains 15 residues. CDR1 is SQVTM and CDR2 is ANQGSEA in the germline V gene. The CDR3 region is CSVEDGEFTYNEQFF. The CDR3 DNA sequence: TGCAGCGTTGAAGACGGGGAGTTTACCTACAATGAGCAGTTCTTC.

The chain is built from TRBV4-1 and TRBJ2-7; 9 positions match TRBD1. With 3 bases clipped from V and 0 bases from J, the junction kept 3 bases outside the gene matches. The germline CDR1 and CDR2 sequences are MGHRA and YSYEKL. The CDR3 runs 15 residues. The CDR3 region is CASSHGTGTSYEQYF. DNA for the CDR3: TGCGCCAGCAGCCACGGGACAGGGACCTCCTACGAGCAGTACTTC.

V and J are TRBV7-3 and TRBJ1-5; 9 bases are shared with TRBD1. Germline V lookup: CDR1 SGHTA, CDR2 FQGTGA. The V segment lost 4 bases and the J segment 4 bases; nucleotides outside the gene matches: 8. CDR3 length: 16 amino acids. This chain's CDR3 is CASSSVGTGLNQPQHF. CDR3 bases: TGTGCCAGCAGCTCCGTGGGGACAGGGTTAAATCAGCCCCAGCATTTT.

In the case of this clonotype: At one boundary the junction diverges from the germline segment, which might be a read error. The V and J genes are TRBV11-2 and TRBJ1-1, with no clear D. Germline V gene lookup returns CDR1 SGHAT and CDR2 FQNNGV. The CDR3 is made up of 14 amino acids. DNA of the CDR3: TGTGCCAGCAGCTTCTCTACAAACAGCACTGGAGCTTTCTTT. Amino acids: CASSFSTNSTGAFF.

This clonotype was seen only a few times. The chain combines TRBV6-1 with TRBJ2-1, with 7 bases fitting TRBD2. CDR1 and CDR2 (germline): MNHNS, SASEGT. There are 14 residues in the CDR3. J lost 5 bases, V lost 8 bases, and 9 bases had no gene match. CDR3 sequence reads: CASPRGRGHNEQFF. Here the CDR3 DNA reads TGTGCCAGCCCACGAGGGAGGGGCCACAATGAGCAGTTCTTC.

The gene calls are TRBV20-1 and TRBJ1-2, with a possible D match to TRBD1 (5 bases). The CDR3 totals 13 residues. Germline-derived CDR1 and CDR2 are DFQATT and SNEGSKA (reference sequence). V was trimmed by 3 bases and J by 6 bases, leaving 14 bases between them. The chain's CDR3 is CSASGAQKHGYTF. DNA of the CDR3: TGCAGTGCTAGCGGGGCCCAAAAGCATGGCTACACCTTC.

Turning to this clonotype: The junction and the germline gene differ at one end; a read error may be behind it. The chain recombines TRBV18 with TRBJ2-7; tentative D call: TRBD1 (6 bases). The CDR3 extends over 15 amino acids. From germline, CDR1 is KGHSH and CDR2 LQKENI. The CDR3 bases are TGTGCCAGCCCACCCCTCGATACAGGGCTCCACGAGCAGTACTTC. Translated, it gives CASPPLDTGLHEQYF.

This clonotype was detected a few times. This chain uses TRBV5-5 with TRBJ2-3; a possible D gene is TRBD2 (7 bases). Germline lookup yields CDR1 SGHKS and CDR2 YYEKEE (reference sequence). This CDR3 region has 16 residues. Trimming removed 2 bases from V and 3 bases from J, with 16 bases in between. The chain's CDR3 is CASSFLGGPPTDTQYF. CDR3 sequence (DNA): TGTGCCAGCAGCTTCCTGGGGGGGCCTCCTACAGATACGCAGTATTTT. Full variable domain (missing parts from reference TRBV5-5 and TRBJ2-3): DAGVTQSPTHLIKTRGQQVTLRCSPISGHKSVSWYQQVLGQGPQFIFQYYEKEERGRGNFPDRFSARQFPNYSSELNVNALLLGDSALYLCASSFLGGPPTDTQYFGPGTRLTVL.

V is TRBV7-9 and J is TRBJ2-1; D not certain. Germline V gene data show CDR1 as SEHNR and CDR2 as FQNEAQ (reference sequence). This CDR3 spans 14 amino acids. Trimming took off 4 bases at V and 5 bases at J, with 12 bases between the two ends. Here the CDR3 reads CASSSTGGNNEQFF. As DNA, the CDR3 is TGTGCCAGCAGCTCGACGGGCGGAAACAATGAGCAGTTCTTC.

The chain carries TRBV6-5 and TRBJ2-1; tentatively, D is TRBD1 or TRBD2 (5 bases each). The end of the DNA is better explained by TRBJ2-7, so the J call may be wrong. This CDR3 region has 16 residues. Germline V gives CDR1 MNHEY, CDR2 SVGAGI. CDR3 bases: TGTGCCAGCAGTTGCTCGGGGCTTCAAAGAACCTACGAGCAGTACTTC. It encodes CASSCSGLQRTYEQYF.

The chain links TRBV7-2 to TRBJ2-4; 11 positions agree with TRBD2. Germline assignment: CDR1 SGHTA and CDR2 FQGNSA. V shed 3 bases, J shed 0 bases, and the junction held 10 bases outside the gene matches. The CDR3 spans 19 residues. CDR3 coding DNA: TGTGCCAGCAGCTTGCTACCCCCGGGACTAGCGGCAGCCAAAAACATTCAGTACTTC. Translated: CASSLLPPGLAAAKNIQYF.

With respect to this clonotype: Being one base from a much bigger clone, this may be a read error. This chain joins TRBV29-1 and TRBJ2-1; 9 bases align to TRBD1. TRBJ2-7 matches the DNA end more closely, so the J call is doubtful. The germline CDR1 and CDR2 sequences are SQVTM and ANQGSEA. The CDR3 is 14 residues long. The CDR3 region is CSARDRGAYNEQYF. The CDR3 nucleotides read TGCAGCGCCCGTGACAGGGGGGCCTACAATGAGCAGTACTTC.

The rearrangement uses TRBV5-1 and TRBJ2-7, with D hard to call. Germline V gives CDR1 SGHRS, CDR2 YFSETQ. The CDR3 contains 14 residues. V lost 0 bases and J 1 base, leaving 8 bases between the germline ends. This CDR3 reads CASSLDGDSYEQYF. The CDR3 region has the DNA TGCGCCAGCAGCTTGGACGGAGATTCCTACGAGCAGTACTTC.

The V gene is TRBV5-5, the J gene TRBJ2-3, with TRBD1 matching 8 bases. This CDR3 has 16 amino acids. CDR1 and CDR2 (germline): SGHKS, YYEKEE (reference sequence). V lost 0 bases to trimming and J lost 5 bases; unmatched junction nucleotides: 8. The CDR3 sequence is CASSLDLGTGEDTQYF. The CDR3, as DNA: TGTGCCAGCAGCTTGGATTTAGGGACAGGAGAAGATACGCAGTATTTT.

The V and J genes are TRBV5-1 and TRBJ1-1; D remains unclear. CDR1 is SGHRS and CDR2 is YFSETQ in the germline V gene. Deletions cut 1 base from V and 3 bases from J, with 10 bases between. This CDR3 region has 14 residues. The CDR3 DNA reads as TGCGCCAGCAGCTTGAGAACAGAATACACTGAAGCTTTCTTT. It specifies CASSLRTEYTEAFF.

This clonotype showed up just a few times. The chain recombines TRBV12-5 with TRBJ2-3, with D possibly matching TRBD1 (5 bases). This CDR3 is built from 15 residues. Looked up from germline, CDR1 is LGHNT and CDR2 is FRNRAP. V dropped 4 bases and J dropped 5 bases, with 16 bases sitting between them. CDR3 sequence: CASGSTRQSEDTQYF. In nucleotides, the CDR3 is TGTGCTAGTGGTTCGACGCGACAGAGCGAAGATACGCAGTATTTT. The full variable domain, rest sourced from reference TRBV12-5 and TRBJ2-3, is DARVTQTPRHKVTEMGQEVTMRCQPILGHNTVFWYRQTMMQGLELLAYFRNRAPLDDSGMPKDRFSAEMPDATLATLKIQPSEPRDSAVYFCASGSTRQSEDTQYFGPGTRLTVL.

The CDR3 DNA follows: TGTGCCAGCAGCTTAACGGGACAGCCTAATGAAAAACTGTTTTTT. Protein product: CASSLTGQPNEKLFF. The genes are TRBV11-2 and TRBJ1-4; 7 bases map to TRBD1. CDR1 and CDR2 from the germline V gene are SGHAT and FQNNGV. V shed 2 bases, J shed 3 bases, and the junction held 3 bases outside the gene matches. The CDR3 spans 15 residues. The full variable domain, its missing parts supplied by reference TRBV11-2 and TRBJ1-4, is EAGVAQSPRYKIIEKRQSVAFWCNPISGHATLYWYQQILGQGPKLLIQFQNNGVVDDSQLPKDRFSAERLKGVDSTLKIQPAKLEDSAVYLCASSLTGQPNEKLFFGSGTQLSVL.